The rows below give T cell receptor beta chains drawn from one sample of a study of regulatory T cells in long-lasting Graves disease. In TCRdb, the multiplex PCR reads were re-called with MiXCR into one record per CDR3 protein. The table shows 200,000 to 250,000 distinct CDR3 sequences, with about 18% occurring only once. The source material was peripheral blood mononuclear cells (PBMCs), sampled at new diagnosis, from a patient treated with antithyroid drugs. The receptors originated from a female donor with Graves disease. CDR3s include the opening cysteine and the closing phenylalanine or tryptophan. Each record gives: V gene, D gene, J gene, clone size, CDR3 DNA, CDR3 protein. D genes are given only for firm matches. The size entry is marked missing in some rows and otherwise reads once, few, many or a size class.

TRBV7-9	TRBD1	TRBJ2-5	-	TGTGCCAGCAGCTTATGGGGATATGGAGGGACAGGTGGAGAAGAGACCCAGTACTTC	CASSLWGYGGTGGEETQYF
TRBV6-2/TRBV6-3	-	TRBJ1-1	many	TGTGCCAGCAGTGGCGGATACACTGAAGCTTTCTTT	CASSGGYTEAFF
TRBV7-6	TRBD1	TRBJ1-6	few	TGTGCCAGCAGCTTAGGGGGACAGAGCAATTCACCCCTCCACTTT	CASSLGGQSNSPLHF
TRBV20-1	TRBD2	TRBJ2-1	many	TGCAGTGTGGGGACTAGCGGGAGTTCCAATGAGCAGTTCTTC	CSVGTSGSSNEQFF
TRBV20-1	-	TRBJ2-2	many	TGCAGTGCTAGTGGTGGGGGCTACACCGGGGAGCTGTTTTTT	CSASGGGYTGELFF
TRBV19	TRBD1	TRBJ1-1	many	TGTGCCAGTAGTAGTCAGGGGGTGTCCACTGAAGCTTTCTTT	CASSSQGVSTEAFF
TRBV6-2/TRBV6-3	TRBD1	TRBJ2-7	many	TGTGCCAGCAGTTACGACAGGGGAGACTACGAGCAGTACTTC	CASSYDRGDYEQYF
TRBV10-2	-	TRBJ2-3	many	TGCGCCAGCAGTGCACAGACCCTCAGGGATACGCAGTATTTT	CASSAQTLRDTQYF
TRBV28	-	TRBJ1-1	many	TGTGCCAGCAATGCAGTTAGGGGGGGAGCTGAAGCTTTCTTT	CASNAVRGGAEAFF
TRBV6-1	TRBD2	TRBJ2-1	-	TGTGCCAGCAGTGAAGCCCTAACCCGAGCGGGGGGTTACAATGAGCAGTTCTTC	CASSEALTRAGGYNEQFF